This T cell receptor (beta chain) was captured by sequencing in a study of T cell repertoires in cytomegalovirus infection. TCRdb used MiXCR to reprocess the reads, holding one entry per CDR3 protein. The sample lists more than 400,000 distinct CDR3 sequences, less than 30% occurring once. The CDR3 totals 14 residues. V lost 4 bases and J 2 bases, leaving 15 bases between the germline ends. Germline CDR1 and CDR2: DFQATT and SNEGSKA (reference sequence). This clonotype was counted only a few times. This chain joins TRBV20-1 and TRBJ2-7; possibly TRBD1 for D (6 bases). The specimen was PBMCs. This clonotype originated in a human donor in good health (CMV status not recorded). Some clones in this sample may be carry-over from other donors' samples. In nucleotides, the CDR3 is TGCAGTGCTATAGGGGGTGCAAAACCCTACGAGCAGTACTTC. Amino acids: CSAIGGAKPYEQYF.